This T cell receptor beta chain was recorded in a study of tumor-infiltrating lymphocytes in primary liver carcinoma. From roughly 0.45 ug total RNA, TCR beta cDNA was generated with a primer in the constant region. Library construction for TCR beta comprised three nested multiplex PCR rounds performed with slightly modified ARM-PCR. Using its own MiXCR run on the multiplex PCR reads, TCRdb lists one record per CDR3 protein. The sample shows hundreds of thousands of distinct CDR3 sequences, nearly 60% of them seen only once. Comment on this clonotype: This may be a read error: a much more frequent sequence differs by one nucleotide.

Germline DNA was also extracted, while the blood RNA originated from unsorted whole blood. Sequenced material: peripheral blood. The receptor's source is a woman in her twenties or thirties with primary liver carcinoma and hepatitis B virus infection.

The CDR3 bases are TGCAGCGTTCGGGACAGGGGGGCTGAAGCTTTCTTT. Its translation is CSVRDRGAEAFF. V usage is TRBV29-1 and J usage is TRBJ1-1, with 11 bases fitting TRBD1. Germline trimming cut 5 bases from V and 6 bases from J; bases unmatched to any gene: 2. Per the germline V gene, CDR1 is SQVTM and CDR2 is ANQGSEA. The CDR3 has 12 residues.